The clone carrying this T cell receptor beta chain was seen repeatedly, ten times or more. Its antigen is currently unknown. This record belongs to a study of CD8 T cells in ankylosing spondylitis. Study observations and caveats: Within matched ankylosing spondylitis synovial fluid, disease-linked clones were reportedly significantly enriched. Some motif variants were previously reported in reactive arthritis synovial fluid and blood. A motif in TCR beta, a set of 8 or 9 highly homologous variants, appeared characteristic of ankylosing spondylitis blood.

Trimming cost V 6 bases and J 3 bases, with 3 bases left between them. The CDR3 sequence is 11 residues long. Generation of TCR beta libraries employed quantitative 5'-RACE incorporating molecular barcodes. MiXCR, run by TCRdb on the 5' RACE reads, gives a single entry per CDR3 protein. The sample carries 350,000 or so distinct CDR3 sequences, roughly 14% recorded once. This chain links TRBV12-3 or TRBV12-4 with TRBJ2-1; D call uncertain. Sequencing used blood, either unsorted or a sorted T cell fraction (not recorded which). The receptor's source is a male donor with ankylosing spondylitis or in good health (not recorded which). The CDR3 sequence is CASRNYNEQFF. The CDR3 DNA reads as TGTGCCAGCAGGAACTACAATGAGCAGTTCTTC.